These 20 T cell receptor beta chains came from one sample sequenced in a study of a mutant IDH1 vaccine in newly diagnosed glioma (dated by TCRdb to the early 2020s). Interpreted using the paper, the time point label stands for: week 47, end of study. A 20-mer mutant IDH1 peptide at 300 micrograms in Montanide made up each vaccine dose, which was injected subcutaneously together with topical imiquimod. The library was generated by the immunoSEQ multiplex PCR assay. Entries here come from immuneACCESS through TCRdb and include only in-frame sequences with V and J called. Some clones fail to appear in such tables; in the studies checked, an unresolved V gene covers under half of the shortfall, and the cause of the remainder is unknown. This sample comprises roughly 43,000 clones, 65% to 90% of them detected only once. The ten largest account for 15% to 20% of the sample. No antigen has been assigned to these receptors.

This specimen consisted of PBMCs, obtained from a glioma patient whose treatment included an IDH1 peptide vaccine. The receptors shown here come from a man aged 18 to 30 with glioma. Some clones in this sample may be carry-over from other donors' samples.

The rearrangement links TRBV28 to TRBJ2-7; D is possibly TRBD1 (5 bases). Germline values: CDR1 MDHEN, CDR2 SYDVKM. Trimming shortened V by 5 bases and J by 0 bases, and 17 bases separated the two germline ends. The CDR3 has 16 residues. CDR3 amino acids: CASSPPLAQGSYEQYF. CDR3 DNA: TGTGCCAGCAGTCCACCCTTGGCCCAGGGCTCCTACGAGCAGTACTTC.

This chain connects TRBV14 to TRBJ2-2, with D perhaps matching TRBD2 (6 bases). Trimming pared 4 bases from V and 6 bases from J, leaving 18 bases between. Germline CDR1 and CDR2: SGHDN and FVKESK. CDR3 length: 16 residues. In DNA, the CDR3 is TGTGCCAGCAGCCTAACCGGCGGGGCCAGGGCCGGGGAGCTGTTTTTT. The encoded protein is CASSLTGGARAGELFF.

The chain combines TRBV5-4 with TRBJ1-1; no clear D gene. This CDR3 has 14 residues. Per germline, CDR1 SGHNT and CDR2 YYREEE (reference sequence). Trimming removed 1 base from V and 0 bases from J, with 7 bases in between. This CDR3 is CASSLFLMNTEAFF. CDR3 bases: TGTGCCAGCAGCTTGTTTCTTATGAACACTGAAGCTTTCTTT. The whole variable domain, remainder taken from reference TRBV5-4 and TRBJ1-1, is ETGVTQSPTHLIKTRGQQVTLRCSSQSGHNTVSWYQQALGQGPQFIFQYYREEENGRGNFPPRFSGLQFPNYSSELNVNALELDDSALYLCASSLFLMNTEAFFGQGTRLTVV.

Here the CDR3 reads CASSSRGSGREDTQYF. Here the CDR3 DNA reads TGTGCCAGCAGTTCTCGGGGTAGCGGGAGGGAAGATACGCAGTATTTT. This chain joins TRBV6-5 and TRBJ2-3; TRBD2 agrees at 11 bases. The CDR3 sequence is 16 residues long. The germline V gene encodes CDR1 MNHEY and CDR2 SVGAGI. V was clipped by 4 bases and J by 5 bases; unmatched bases: 8.

The V call is TRBV19, the J call TRBJ1-2; no definite D call. Germline V gene sequence: CDR1 LNHDA, CDR2 SQIVND (reference sequence). Trimming pared 6 bases from V and 7 bases from J, leaving 18 bases between. There are 14 residues in the CDR3. DNA for the CDR3: TGTGCCAGTAGAGCCGGACGGCTGCTGTTTGGCTACACCTTC. Protein sequence: CASRAGRLLFGYTF.

The J gene is TRBJ1-1, the V gene TRBV30, with D perhaps matching TRBD1 (5 bases). V was cut by 0 bases and J by 1 base, with 6 bases left in between. The CDR3 is 13 amino acids. Germline V gene data show CDR1 as GTSNPN and CDR2 as SVGIG (reference sequence). Written as DNA, the CDR3 is TGTGCCTGGAGTGTGCAGGGGAACACTGAAGCTTTCTTT. This encodes CAWSVQGNTEAFF.

The chain couples TRBV6-5 to TRBJ2-1; possible D gene TRBD2, 6 bases. Germline CDR1 and CDR2: MNHEY and SVGAGI. The CDR3 runs to 14 residues. V was pared by 8 bases and J by 6 bases, with 17 bases between. The CDR3 spells CASRYSGRSNEQFF. The CDR3, as DNA: TGTGCCAGCCGATATAGCGGTAGGAGCAATGAGCAGTTCTTC.

The rearrangement uses TRBV10-3 and TRBJ2-7; D remains ambiguous. V was clipped by 4 bases and J by 3 bases, with 10 bases between them. Germline V gene lookup returns CDR1 ENHRY and CDR2 SYGVKD. This CDR3 region has 13 residues. CDR3 residues: CAISGGNVYEQYF. The CDR3 nucleotides read TGTGCCATCAGTGGGGGTAATGTCTACGAGCAGTACTTC.

The gene calls are TRBV28 and TRBJ2-2, with a possible D match to TRBD1 (6 bases). This CDR3 is 14 amino acids long. Deletions cut 5 bases from V and 5 bases from J, with 12 bases between. Germline lookup yields CDR1 MDHEN and CDR2 SYDVKM. CDR3 sequence reads: CASSLQGWTGELFF. The CDR3 bases are TGTGCCAGCAGTCTGCAGGGGTGGACCGGGGAGCTGTTTTTT.

This chain uses TRBV9 with TRBJ1-5, with a tentative D call TRBD1 (6 bases). V dropped 0 bases and J dropped 5 bases, with 9 bases sitting between them. Germline assignment: CDR1 SGDLS and CDR2 YYNGEE. The CDR3 totals 14 residues. The CDR3 bases are TGTGCCAGCAGCGTAGGAGCAGGGGATCAGCCCCAGCATTTT. Its protein is CASSVGAGDQPQHF.

This rearrangement joins TRBV18 to TRBJ1-4, with D unclear. There are 16 residues in the CDR3. Per the germline V gene, CDR1 is KGHSH and CDR2 is LQKENI. The V end was cut by 4 bases, the J end by 3 bases, with 15 bases between. The DNA for the CDR3 is TGTGCCAGCTCACTATCCTCTGAGGGAGCTAATGAAAAACTGTTTTTT. Translated: CASSLSSEGANEKLFF.

This clone was picked up one time. This chain connects TRBV6-6 to TRBJ2-2; D call uncertain. V was pared by 2 bases and J by 8 bases, with 9 bases between. The CDR3 runs 13 residues. The V gene's germline CDR1 is MNHNY and CDR2 SVGAGI (reference sequence). The CDR3 sequence is CASSYDFQGELFF. DNA for the CDR3: TGTGCCAGCAGTTACGACTTCCAGGGGGAGCTGTTTTTT.

The chain combines TRBV19 with TRBJ1-3, with TRBD1 as a possible D gene (6 bases). Germline V gene sequence: CDR1 LNHDA, CDR2 SQIVND (reference sequence). The germline V and J ends were trimmed by 5 bases and 3 bases, with 11 bases remaining between them. The CDR3 runs to 14 residues. CDR3 DNA: TGTGCCAGTAGTGTCGACAGGCTTGGAAACACCATATATTTT. The encoded protein is CASSVDRLGNTIYF. Complete variable domain (other parts from reference TRBV19 and TRBJ1-3): DGGITQSPKYLFRKEGQNVTLSCEQNLNHDAMYWYRQDPGQGLRLIYYSQIVNDFQKGDIAEGYSVSREKKESFPLTVTSAQKNPTAFYLCASSVDRLGNTIYFGEGSWLTVV.

The chain's CDR3 is CASTHVQGNQPQHF. The CDR3 region has the DNA TGTGCCAGTACCCATGTACAGGGCAATCAGCCCCAGCATTTT. The gene calls are TRBV19 and TRBJ1-5; D may be TRBD1 (5 bases). The CDR3 extends over 14 amino acids. V was shortened by 7 bases and J by 2 bases, with 12 bases between the two germline ends. The germline V gene encodes CDR1 LNHDA and CDR2 SQIVND (reference sequence).

This chain uses TRBV5-8 with TRBJ1-5; weak D call: TRBD1 (5 bases). Germline-derived CDR1 and CDR2 are SGHTS and YDEGEE. The CDR3 consists of 15 residues. V lost 0 bases and J lost 4, with 11 bases in between. The CDR3 nucleotides are TGTGCCAGCAGCTTGGCGCAGGGAAGTAATCAGCCCCAGCATTTT. Amino acids: CASSLAQGSNQPQHF.

The chain is built from TRBV29-1 and TRBJ2-1, with unresolved D. The CDR3 sequence is 13 residues long. The germline V and J ends were trimmed by 3 bases and 0 bases, with 6 bases remaining between them. Germline CDR1 and CDR2: SQVTM and ANQGSEA. For the CDR3, the DNA is TGCAGCGTTGAGTATGGCTCCTACAATGAGCAGTTCTTC. It is translated as CSVEYGSYNEQFF.

The count of this clone is one. The rearrangement links TRBV7-8 to TRBJ1-2, with D tentatively TRBD1 (6 bases). Deletions cut 1 base from V and 4 bases from J, with 19 bases between. Per germline, CDR1 SGHVS and CDR2 FQNEAQ. The CDR3 contains 17 residues. The CDR3 DNA follows: TGTGCCAGCAGCTTAGAGGGGGGGCAGGGTACCCTCTATGGCTACACCTTC. Translated, it gives CASSLEGGQGTLYGYTF. The entire variable domain, with the rest obtained from reference TRBV7-8 and TRBJ1-2, is as follows: GAGVSQSPRYKVAKRGQDVALRCDPISGHVSLFWYQQALGQGPEFLTYFQNEAQLDKSGLPSDRFFAERPEGSVSTLKIQRTQQEDSAVYLCASSLEGGQGTLYGYTFGSGTRLTVV.

The J gene is TRBJ1-1, the V gene TRBV5-1; perhaps TRBD1 as D (5 bases). The CDR3 sequence is 13 residues long. Germline V CDR1 and CDR2: SGHRS, YFSETQ. The V and J ends lost 0 bases and 4 bases respectively, with 7 bases between them. CDR3 amino acids: CASSLGQFTEAFF. The CDR3 DNA reads as TGCGCCAGCAGCTTGGGACAGTTCACTGAAGCTTTCTTT.

This clone turned up a few times. CDR3 in amino acids: CASSSWTVNTEAFF. Here the CDR3 DNA reads TGTGCCAGCAGCTCCTGGACAGTGAACACTGAAGCTTTCTTT. This chain connects TRBV5-4 to TRBJ1-1; D may be TRBD1 (6 bases). V was cut by 3 bases and J by 0 bases, with 9 bases left in between. The CDR3 is 14 residues long. From germline, CDR1 is SGHNT and CDR2 YYREEE (reference sequence).

The gene calls are TRBV27 and TRBJ1-1; possible D gene TRBD1, 6 bases. The CDR3 contains 16 residues. CDR1 is MNHEY, CDR2 SMNVEV, per germline (reference sequence). Trimming took off 5 bases at V and 1 base at J, with 17 bases between the two ends. CDR3 sequence: CASSTIPGQKNTEAFF. The CDR3 coding sequence is TGTGCCAGCAGTACAATCCCCGGACAGAAGAACACTGAAGCTTTCTTT.